The clone carrying this TCR beta chain was observed a few times. Its antigen is as yet unknown. Sample time point: baseline, week 1 (first vaccination visit). Treatment: pre-vaccination baseline after standard-of-care therapy. This entry belongs to a study of a mutant IDH1 vaccine in newly diagnosed glioma. The assay was immunoSEQ multiplex PCR, and TCRdb's table has in-frame clones only and misses some. The sample holds fewer than 45,000 clones, around 80% seen once. CDR3 size: 13 residues. Per germline, CDR1 SGDLS and CDR2 YYNGEE. Trimming took 4 bases from V and 7 from J, leaving 14 bases between them. Study-level points and caveats: Pseudoprogression seemingly bore no relation to changes in top peripheral T cell clonotypes.

The specimen comprised PBMCs, sampled from a glioma patient treated with radiotherapy, temozolomide or both. The gene calls are TRBV9 and TRBJ1-2; D perhaps matches TRBD1 (5 bases). This receptor was taken from a middle-aged man with glioma. Some clones in this sample may be carry-over from other donors' samples. CDR3 coding DNA: TGTGCCAGCAGCCTCGCGGCAGGGCTTGGCTACACCTTC. It encodes CASSLAAGLGYTF.